This TCR beta chain was identified during a study of T cells in Graves' hyperthyroidism and ophthalmopathy (dated by TCRdb to between 2018 and 2021). In the study overall: Peripheral blood samples were taken at initial diagnosis, before any treatment was given. The roughly 100 discovery patients were divided at random into training and test sets in a 7:3 ratio. Prospective prediction of ophthalmopathy was tested in an independent validation cohort consisting of 18 hyperthyroidism patients and 15 to 17 patients who later progressed to ophthalmopathy. The paper reports TCR Vbeta CDR3 sequencing of over 120 peripheral blood samples: approximately 41 ophthalmopathy, fewer than 80 hyperthyroidism and approximately 17 progressor patients. To identify TCR V-J signatures that set the groups apart, the researchers used a discovery cohort of about a hundred patients, made up of fewer than 50 with Graves' ophthalmopathy and some 56 with stable Graves' hyperthyroidism. Once sampling was done, hyperthyroidism patients were given methimazole at a starting dose of 30 mg daily, whereas ophthalmopathy patients were given high-dose intravenous methylprednisolone. In more than 5 Graves' hyperthyroidism patients, the study also compared T-cell repertoires from thyroid tissue with T-cell repertoires from blood.

Broader findings and caveats from the paper: Most expanded thyroid clonotypes (frequency above 0.001) were also detected in blood, a finding suggesting that blood repertoires may reflect thyroid immune responses. In validation, progression to ophthalmopathy was predicted by the model with nearly 71% sensitivity and roughly 76% specificity, a median of around 5.9 months before onset. No statistical method was used to fix the sample size in advance, and group allocation was not hidden from the investigators. A model built on a 13 V-J signature distinguished ophthalmopathy from stable hyperthyroidism, reaching roughly 88% sensitivity and around 82% specificity in cross-validation and 80%/75% in testing.

The TCR beta CDR3 regions were amplified from the RNA transcripts. A first-round RT-PCR of the TCR CDR3 used the HTBI primer set with the Qiagen OneStep RT-PCR kit. Libraries were constructed in a second round of multiplex PCR, after which size selection and purification were performed. Sequencing of the libraries was done on an Illumina HiSeq2000 using paired-end 100 bp reads. The paper's data handling went like this. Raw data were processed with SOAPnuke, discarding reads with adapters, uncalled bases, mean Phred below 15, or no exact constant-primer or identifier match. COPE v1.2.5 was used to merge the high-quality paired reads, and each unique nucleotide sequence was defined as a clonotype. MiTCR v1.1 was used to align clonotypes to the IMGT TRBV, TRBD and TRBJ reference segments. The analysis included only V-J combinations with a frequency above 0.0001, which together covered around 99% of the repertoires. A TCS score was defined as the ratio of F50 (clonal expansion) to E x V (chaos), with BLOSUM62-based TCRdist applied between CDR3 peptides within each V-J. Welch's t-statistics and random forest reduced around 520 V-J features to roughly 13, which were used in a naive Bayes classifier (R e1071). Starting from the raw public reads, TCRdb applied fastp trimming at Q25, assembled clones with MiXCR and retained in-frame beta chains. Merged by CDR3 protein, the rows form single entries marked with the most common genes and DNA. In this record, the V and J calls reflect TCRdb's handling and not the investigators' own analysis. The sample includes fewer than 450,000 distinct CDR3 sequences, with more than 13% observed a single time. The top ten constitute 28% of the sample.

This clonotype was detected ten times or more. This clone's antigen is unknown. Base qualities are not at hand, and no much larger clone is one base apart. Moderately to severely active disease, a Clinical Activity Score of at least 3, a NOSPECS grade of at least 4, and a duration under 3 months were present in ophthalmopathy patients. Exclusion was applied to patients with uncontrolled infections, other autoimmune diseases, pregnancy or lactation. Diagnoses relied on clinical symptoms, serum thyroxine and TRAb, thyroid ultrasound and orbital computed tomography. PBMCs were separated from around 9.1 ml of fresh peripheral blood using Ficoll-Paque density gradient centrifugation. Trizol reagent was used to extract total RNA, and RNA quality was then checked on an Agilent 2100 Bioanalyzer. Sequencing used blood. The source is a man aged 45-65 years with Graves' ophthalmopathy.

The bases read TGCGCCAGCAGCGAGTCTCCGGGACAGACCCTCTATGGCTACACCTTC. This sequence encodes CASSESPGQTLYGYTF. The rearranged chain carries TRBV5-1 and TRBJ1-2, with 7 bases aligning to TRBD1. Germline trimming amounts to 4 bases on V and 4 bases on J, with 13 as the count of junction bases outside the gene matches. The germline V gene sets CDR1 to SGHRS and CDR2 to YFSETQ. The CDR3 contains 16 residues, cysteine and phenylalanine counted. CDR3 DNA is the only sequence kept; it has 48 bases, read in frame from the first base.